Below are 24 T cell receptor beta chains sequenced from a single sample in a study of regulatory T cells in long-lasting Graves disease. Time point specified: persistent/refractory GD, antithyroid drugs over 5 years with positive TRAb. Researchers made the TCR library from RNA that was extracted from PBMCs. Through Arm-PCR of CDR3 regions and iRepertoire HTBI primers, TCR beta libraries were built. From the multiplex PCR reads, TCRdb called clonotypes with MiXCR, one entry per CDR3 protein. Counted here are around 500,000 distinct CDR3 sequences, under 25% occurring once; the ten biggest clones make up 7.8%. The specimen was peripheral blood mononuclear cells (PBMCs), collected when the disease was refractory, from a patient treated with antithyroid drugs. The receptors were sampled from a female donor with Graves disease.

The sample holds many counts of this clonotype. V and J are TRBV7-3 and TRBJ2-2; D could derive from TRBD1 or TRBD2 (5 bases each). CDR1 is SGHTA and CDR2 is FQGTGA in the germline V gene. Trimming took off 1 base at V and 4 bases at J, with 10 bases between the two ends. The CDR3 is 15 amino acids. The CDR3 nucleotides are TGTGCCAGCAGCTTAAAGGCAGGGACCACCGGGGAGCTGTTTTTT. Protein product: CASSLKAGTTGELFF.

There are many counts of this clonotype. The CDR3 here is CASSSTNSGANVLTF. The CDR3 coding sequence is TGTGCCAGCAGTTCGACGAACTCTGGGGCCAACGTCCTGACTTTC. This rearrangement joins TRBV27 to TRBJ2-6; no firm D call. Germline CDR1 MNHEY, CDR2 SMNVEV (reference sequence). The V end was cut by 4 bases, the J end by 0 bases, with 7 bases between. The CDR3 has 15 amino acids.

The chain employs TRBV19 and TRBJ1-1, with D possibly TRBD1 on 6 matching bases. This CDR3 contains 14 residues. CDR1 and CDR2 (germline): LNHDA, SQIVND (reference sequence). V shed 6 bases and J shed 8 bases, with 19 bases lying between them. The CDR3 spells CASRPTGFSLEAFF. CDR3 coding DNA: TGTGCCAGTAGACCCACAGGGTTCAGCTTAGAAGCTTTCTTT. The variable domain in full, completed from reference TRBV19 and TRBJ1-1, reads DGGITQSPKYLFRKEGQNVTLSCEQNLNHDAMYWYRQDPGQGLRLIYYSQIVNDFQKGDIAEGYSVSREKKESFPLTVTSAQKNPTAFYLCASRPTGFSLEAFFGQGTRLTVV.

This clonotype was counted between two and nine times. This chain connects TRBV29-1 to TRBJ1-2; weak D call: TRBD1 (6 bases). CDR3 size: 15 residues. V lost 0 bases to trimming and J lost 7 bases, with 18 bases between them. Germline V gene data show CDR1 as SQVTM and CDR2 as ANQGSEA. The CDR3: CSVEETQGSVGGYTF. DNA for the CDR3: TGCAGCGTTGAAGAAACACAGGGCTCTGTCGGTGGCTACACCTTC.

This clonotype was seen only a few times. This chain joins TRBV9 and TRBJ2-5; 11 bases fit TRBD2. The CDR3 covers 16 residues. In germline, CDR1 is SGDLS, CDR2 YYNGEE. With V trimmed by 4 bases and J by 0 bases, 5 bases remained unmatched. The CDR3 sequence: CASSLGLAGYQETQYF. Written as DNA, the CDR3 is TGTGCCAGCAGCTTAGGACTAGCGGGTTACCAAGAGACCCAGTACTTC.

This clonotype was picked up many times. V usage is TRBV28 and J usage is TRBJ2-4; no definite D call. V lost 3 bases and J lost 7, with 7 bases in between. This CDR3 has 12 amino acids. Germline CDR1 reads MDHEN; CDR2 reads SYDVKM. The chain's CDR3 is CASSFRRNIQYF. CDR3 coding DNA: TGTGCCAGCAGTTTCCGACGGAACATTCAGTACTTC. Full variable domain (remainder filled in from reference TRBV28 and TRBJ2-4): DVKVTQSSRYLVKRTGEKVFLECVQDMDHENMFWYRQDPGLGLRLIYFSYDVKMKEKGDIPEGYSVSREKKERFSLILESASTNQTSMYLCASSFRRNIQYFGAGTRLSVL.

This clonotype showed up many times. The chain has TRBV20-1 and TRBJ2-7, with 10 bases matching TRBD1. Trimming at V came to 0 bases and at J to 5 bases, leaving 7 bases not matched to a gene. The germline V gene has CDR1 DFQATT and CDR2 SNEGSKA (reference sequence). CDR3 size: 15 residues. The CDR3 loop is CSARDLDRGYHEQYF. The CDR3 DNA reads as TGCAGTGCTAGAGATCTGGACAGGGGGTACCACGAGCAGTACTTC.

The V call is TRBV5-8, the J call TRBJ2-2, with TRBD2 matching 8 bases. V dropped 5 bases and J dropped 6; count of bases not matched to a gene: 9. Germline V gene lookup returns CDR1 SGHTS and CDR2 YDEGEE. This CDR3 comprises 15 residues. This CDR3 reads CASSLTGGPSGELFF. CDR3 in DNA: TGTGCCAGCAGTTTGACGGGAGGGCCCTCCGGGGAGCTGTTTTTT.

On this clonotype itself: A clone one base away is much larger, so this may be a read error. This chain links TRBV7-9 with TRBJ1-2; perhaps TRBD1 as D (5 bases). This CDR3 has 14 residues. Deletions cut 4 bases from V and 8 bases from J, with 17 bases between. The germline gives CDR1 SEHNR, CDR2 FQNEAQ (reference sequence). CDR3 nucleotides: TGTGCCAGCAGCTCCCCGGGCCTACGGGACGGCTACACCTTC. This sequence encodes CASSSPGLRDGYTF.

This clonotype was picked up many times. The chain couples TRBV2 to TRBJ2-5; tentatively, D is TRBD2 (5 bases). The germline V gene has CDR1 SNHLY and CDR2 FYNNEI. V lost 6 bases and J 5 bases, leaving 10 bases between the germline ends. The CDR3 has 12 amino acids. For the CDR3, the DNA is TGTGCCAGCAGGGAGGCGCCGGAGACCCAGTACTTC. Translated: CASREAPETQYF.

The chain links TRBV18 to TRBJ1-2; 10 nucleotides agree with TRBD1. The CDR3 runs 15 residues. Germline V gene sequence: CDR1 KGHSH, CDR2 LQKENI. Unmatched junction bases numbered 6, after V lost 6 bases and J lost 2 bases. CDR3 bases: TGTGCCAGCTCGCCCAAGGGACAGGGGAACTATGGCTACACCTTC. The encoded protein is CASSPKGQGNYGYTF. Full variable domain (remainder filled in from reference TRBV18 and TRBJ1-2): NAGVMQNPRHLVRRRGQEARLRCSPMKGHSHVYWYRQLPEEGLKFMVYLQKENIIDESGMPKERFSAEFPKEGPSILRIQQVVRGDSAAYFCASSPKGQGNYGYTFGSGTRLTVV.

The gene calls are TRBV9 and TRBJ2-2; 11 nucleotides align to TRBD2. Trimming removed 4 bases from V and 3 bases from J; junction bases left unmatched: 5. Germline lookup yields CDR1 SGDLS and CDR2 YYNGEE. The CDR3 is 16 amino acids. For the CDR3, the DNA is TGTGCCAGCAGCCACGGACTAGCGGGCGACACCGGGGAGCTGTTTTTT. Encoded protein: CASSHGLAGDTGELFF.

This clonotype has only a few counts. This chain uses TRBV28 with TRBJ2-2; D is unresolved. This CDR3 region has 15 residues. Per germline, CDR1 MDHEN and CDR2 SYDVKM. Trimming shortened V by 4 bases and J by 2 bases, and 11 bases separated the two germline ends. This CDR3 reads CASSYGADNTGELFF. The CDR3 nucleotides are TGTGCCAGCAGTTACGGAGCAGACAACACCGGGGAGCTGTTTTTT.

This clonotype was seen ten or more times. V usage is TRBV6-1 and J usage is TRBJ1-1, with D possibly being TRBD1 (5 bases). The CDR3 runs 15 residues. Trimming took off 0 bases at V and 5 bases at J, with 13 bases between the two ends. CDR1 is MNHNS and CDR2 is SASEGT in the germline V gene. As DNA, the CDR3 is TGTGCCAGCAGTGAAGCAGAGATTCGGGGGACTGAAGCTTTCTTT. Residues: CASSEAEIRGTEAFF.

With respect to this clonotype: A much larger clone is a single base away; this may be a read error. The CDR3 here is CAWNCRDRGRVNTEAFF. The DNA of the CDR3 is TGTGCCTGGAATTGTCGGGACAGGGGGAGGGTGAACACTGAAGCTTTCTTT. J is TRBJ1-1 and V is TRBV30; TRBD1 matches at 11 bases. Germline trimming cut 4 bases from V and 0 bases from J; bases unmatched to any gene: 10. Per germline, CDR1 GTSNPN and CDR2 SVGIG (reference sequence). This CDR3 contains 17 residues. The full variable domain, its missing parts supplied by reference TRBV30 and TRBJ1-1, is SQTIHQWPATLVQPVGSPLSLECTVEGTSNPNLYWYRQAAGRGLQLLFYSVGIGQISSEVPQNLSASRPQDRQFILSSKKLLLSDSGFYLCAWNCRDRGRVNTEAFFGQGTRLTVV.

The chain couples TRBV19 to TRBJ1-2; D is possibly TRBD1 (6 bases). V gave up 5 bases and J gave up 2 bases, with 21 bases separating them. CDR1 is LNHDA and CDR2 is SQIVND in the germline V gene (reference sequence). This CDR3 is built from 17 residues. CDR3 loop: CASSVNRERGLNYGYTF. Here the CDR3 DNA reads TGTGCCAGTAGTGTAAACAGGGAACGGGGGCTCAACTATGGCTACACCTTC.

This clonotype was recorded many times. The CDR3: CASRDGWDQPQHF. DNA of the CDR3: TGTGCCAGCAGGGACGGATGGGATCAGCCCCAGCATTTT. V usage is TRBV28 and J usage is TRBJ1-5, with D uncertain. The CDR3 has 13 residues. Trimming took 6 bases from V and 5 from J, leaving 11 bases between them. Germline CDR1 and CDR2: MDHEN and SYDVKM.

The chain couples TRBV12-3 or TRBV12-4 to TRBJ1-2; 7 bases line up with TRBD1. V trimming: 7 bases; J trimming: 6 bases; junction bases outside the gene matches: 14. The CDR3 sequence is 15 residues long. The CDR3 DNA reads TGTGCCAGCACCACCGGGACAGCCGGATTTCATGGCTACACCTTC. Translation gives CASTTGTAGFHGYTF.

V is TRBV20-1 and J is TRBJ1-1; maybe TRBD1 (5 bases). CDR1 DFQATT and CDR2 SNEGSKA come from the germline V gene (reference sequence). This CDR3 comprises 10 residues. Deletions cut 2 bases from V and 9 bases from J, with 7 bases between. The CDR3, as DNA: TGCAGTGCTAGACAGGGACAAGCTTTCTTT. Translation gives CSARQGQAFF.

A few counts support this clonotype. This rearrangement joins TRBV19 to TRBJ1-5, with 7 bases fitting TRBD1. V trimming: 3 bases; J trimming: 6 bases; junction bases outside the gene matches: 8. Germline CDR1 LNHDA, CDR2 SQIVND (reference sequence). This CDR3 has 15 residues. The CDR3, as DNA: TGTGCCAGTAGTATCTGGGACAGCGTCCGTCAGCCCCAGCATTTT. Its translation: CASSIWDSVRQPQHF.

V is TRBV27 and J is TRBJ2-2; 7 bases are shared with TRBD1. Per germline, CDR1 MNHEY and CDR2 SMNVEV (reference sequence). CDR3 length: 16 amino acids. The junction had 7 bases not matched to a gene; V was cut back by 5 bases and J by 1 base. The CDR3 region is CASSARGGENTGELFF. The CDR3 DNA reads as TGTGCCAGCAGTGCCCGAGGGGGCGAGAACACCGGGGAGCTGTTTTTT.

The chain joins TRBV9 to TRBJ2-2, with 14 bases that match TRBD2. The germline V gene encodes CDR1 SGDLS and CDR2 YYNGEE. Germline trimming cut 3 bases from V and 3 bases from J; bases unmatched to any gene: 7. The CDR3 is 18 amino acids. This CDR3 is CASSGLAGGTLYTGELFF. CDR3 nucleotides: TGTGCCAGCAGCGGACTAGCGGGAGGGACTCTGTACACCGGGGAGCTGTTTTTT.

V gene TRBV24-1 combines with J gene TRBJ1-2; D may be TRBD1 (5 bases). V was cut by 7 bases and J by 7 bases, with 12 bases left in between. The CDR3 extends over 12 amino acids. Germline V gene data show CDR1 as KGHDR and CDR2 as SFDVKD. The CDR3 nucleotides read TGTGCCACCAGCAGGGAAGGCTCTGGCTACACCTTC. Its protein is CATSREGSGYTF.

Regarding this clonotype: A read error is possible here, since a much larger clone lies one base away. The rearrangement joins TRBV2 to TRBJ2-2, with 8 bases fitting TRBD1. This CDR3 comprises 16 residues. The J segment lost 3 bases and the V segment lost 7 bases, leaving 10 bases of the junction unmatched. CDR1 and CDR2 (germline): SNHLY, FYNNEI. The DNA of the CDR3 is TGTGCCAGCATGACCCCGCGACAGGGGTACACCGGGGAGCTGTTTTTT. Translated, it gives CASMTPRQGYTGELFF.